This TCR beta chain was captured in a study of blood T cell repertoires in COVID-19. The age range of participants was 18 to 89 years, with residence in fewer than 25 US areas. Participants had their cohort set by participant-reported clinical history. Two consecutive negative NP/OP PCR tests, clearance, or resolved symptoms defined Cohort 3 recovery. Source study methods: Reference gene primer amplification gave estimated nucleated cell counts. Profiled with immunoSEQ multiplex PCR; TCRdb holds only in-frame clones, not every one. V and J calls and clone size follow that table, whereas D and trimming were derived from the DNA. The sample holds 350,000 to 400,000 clones; 80% to 90% are singletons and the top ten take less than 1.2%. Germline lookup yields CDR1 ENHRY and CDR2 SYGVKD. V was trimmed by 2 bases and J by 1 base, leaving 10 bases between them. This CDR3 comprises 15 residues.

The sequence came from a man aged 18 to 29 who had recovered from COVID-19. Material for sequencing was PBMCs or T cells enriched from blood (not recorded which). The V gene is TRBV10-3, the J gene TRBJ2-3, with D perhaps TRBD2 (6 bases). This CDR3 reads CAISEVADGTDTQYF. The CDR3 DNA is TGTGCCATCAGTGAGGTAGCGGACGGCACAGATACGCAGTATTTT.